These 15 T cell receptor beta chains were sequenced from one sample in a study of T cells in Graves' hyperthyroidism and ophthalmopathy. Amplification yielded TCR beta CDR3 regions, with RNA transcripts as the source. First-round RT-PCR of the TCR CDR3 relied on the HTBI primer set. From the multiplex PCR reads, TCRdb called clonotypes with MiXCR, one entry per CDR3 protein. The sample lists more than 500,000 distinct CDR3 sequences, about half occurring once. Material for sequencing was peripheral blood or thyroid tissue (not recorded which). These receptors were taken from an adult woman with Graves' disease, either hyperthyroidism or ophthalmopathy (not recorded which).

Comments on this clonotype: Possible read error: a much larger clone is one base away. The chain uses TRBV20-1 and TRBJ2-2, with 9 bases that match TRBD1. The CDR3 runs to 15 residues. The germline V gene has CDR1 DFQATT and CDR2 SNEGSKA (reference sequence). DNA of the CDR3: TGCAGTGCCCGGAAACAGGGGGCCAACACCGGGGAGCTGCTTTTT. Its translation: CSARKQGANTGELLF.

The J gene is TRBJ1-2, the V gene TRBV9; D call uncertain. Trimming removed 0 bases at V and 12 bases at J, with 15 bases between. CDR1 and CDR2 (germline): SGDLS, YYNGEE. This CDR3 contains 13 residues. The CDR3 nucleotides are TGTGCCAGCAGCGTAGTTATGTGTGCTAATAACACCTTC. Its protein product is CASSVVMCANNTF.

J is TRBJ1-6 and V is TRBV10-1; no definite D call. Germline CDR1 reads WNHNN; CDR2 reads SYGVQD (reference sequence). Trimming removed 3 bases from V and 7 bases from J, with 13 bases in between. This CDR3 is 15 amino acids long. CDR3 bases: TGCGCCAGCAGTGAATTCGTGACGGGAAATTCACCCCTCCACTTT. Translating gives CASSEFVTGNSPLHF.

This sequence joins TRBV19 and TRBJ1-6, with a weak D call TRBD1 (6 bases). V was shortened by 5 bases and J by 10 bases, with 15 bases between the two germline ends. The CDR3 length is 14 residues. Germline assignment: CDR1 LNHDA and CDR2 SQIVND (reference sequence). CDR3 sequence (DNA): TGTGCCAGTAGTTCCCGACAGGCGTACTCACCCCTCCACTTT. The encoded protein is CASSSRQAYSPLHF.

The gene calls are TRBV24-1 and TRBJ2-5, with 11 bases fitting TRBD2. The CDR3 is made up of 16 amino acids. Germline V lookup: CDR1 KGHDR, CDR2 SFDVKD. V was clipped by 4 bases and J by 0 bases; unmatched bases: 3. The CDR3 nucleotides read TGTGCCACCAGTGACCTGGGACTAGCGGACCAAGAGACCCAGTACTTC. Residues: CATSDLGLADQETQYF.

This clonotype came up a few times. The CDR3 sequence is CSVGRTVDYEQYF. CDR3 nucleotide sequence: TGCAGCGTTGGGAGGACGGTAGACTACGAGCAGTACTTC. The chain links TRBV29-1 to TRBJ2-7, with D possibly TRBD2 on 5 matching bases. Germline CDR1 is SQVTM and CDR2 is ANQGSEA. The CDR3 extends over 13 amino acids. The germline V and J ends were trimmed by 4 bases and 3 bases, with 13 bases remaining between them.

CDR3 sequence: CARVPGAYEQYF. CDR3 DNA sequence: TGTGCTAGAGTACCAGGGGCTTACGAGCAGTACTTC. The chain recombines TRBV11-2 with TRBJ2-7; D possibly corresponds to TRBD1 (6 bases). From germline, CDR1 is SGHAT and CDR2 FQNNGV. The CDR3 loop spans 12 amino acids.

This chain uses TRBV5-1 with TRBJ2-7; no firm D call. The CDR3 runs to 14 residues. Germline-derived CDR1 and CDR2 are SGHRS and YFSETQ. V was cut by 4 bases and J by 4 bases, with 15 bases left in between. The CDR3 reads CASSPRSGVYEQYF. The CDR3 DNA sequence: TGCGCCAGCAGCCCCAGGTCTGGGGTTTACGAGCAGTACTTC.

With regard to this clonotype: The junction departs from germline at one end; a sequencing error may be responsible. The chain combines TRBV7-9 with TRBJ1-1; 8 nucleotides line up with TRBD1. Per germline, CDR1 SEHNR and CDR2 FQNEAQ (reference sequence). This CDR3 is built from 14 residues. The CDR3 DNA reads TGTGCCAGCAGATGGACAGGGAGCAGAACTGAAGCTCTCTTT. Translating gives CASRWTGSRTEALF.

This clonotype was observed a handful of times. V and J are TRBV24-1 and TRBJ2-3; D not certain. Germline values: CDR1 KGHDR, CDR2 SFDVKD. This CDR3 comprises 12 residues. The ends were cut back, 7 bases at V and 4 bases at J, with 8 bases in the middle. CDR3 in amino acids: CATRSWADTQYF. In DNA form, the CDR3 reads TGTGCCACCAGGTCGTGGGCAGATACGCAGTATTTT.

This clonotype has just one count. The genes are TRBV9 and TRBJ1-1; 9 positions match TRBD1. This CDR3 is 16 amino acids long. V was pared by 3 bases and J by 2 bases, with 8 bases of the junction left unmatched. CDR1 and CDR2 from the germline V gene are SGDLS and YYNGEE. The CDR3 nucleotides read TGTGCCAGCAGCGCCCCGCCGGGACAGGGAAACACTGAAGCTTTCTTT. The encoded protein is CASSAPPGQGNTEAFF.

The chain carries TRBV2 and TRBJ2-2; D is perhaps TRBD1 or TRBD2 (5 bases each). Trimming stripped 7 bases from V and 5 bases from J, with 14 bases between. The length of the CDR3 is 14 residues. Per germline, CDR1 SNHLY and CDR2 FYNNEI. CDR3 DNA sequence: TGTGCCAGCACCCCAGGGAGCCGAACCGGGGAGCTGTTTTTT. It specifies CASTPGSRTGELFF.

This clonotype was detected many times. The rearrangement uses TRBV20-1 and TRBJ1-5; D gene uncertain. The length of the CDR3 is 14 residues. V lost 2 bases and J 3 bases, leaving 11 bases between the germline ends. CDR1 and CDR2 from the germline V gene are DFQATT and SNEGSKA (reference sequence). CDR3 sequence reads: CSARSLANNQPQHF. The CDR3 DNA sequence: TGCAGTGCTAGATCCCTGGCGAACAATCAGCCCCAGCATTTT.

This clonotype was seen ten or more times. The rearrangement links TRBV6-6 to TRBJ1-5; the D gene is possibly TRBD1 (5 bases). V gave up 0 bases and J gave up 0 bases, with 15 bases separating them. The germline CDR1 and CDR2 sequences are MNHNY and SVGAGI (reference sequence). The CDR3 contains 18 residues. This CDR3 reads CASSYSIWGRFSNQPQHF. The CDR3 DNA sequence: TGTGCCAGCAGTTACTCGATCTGGGGGAGGTTTAGCAATCAGCCCCAGCATTTT.

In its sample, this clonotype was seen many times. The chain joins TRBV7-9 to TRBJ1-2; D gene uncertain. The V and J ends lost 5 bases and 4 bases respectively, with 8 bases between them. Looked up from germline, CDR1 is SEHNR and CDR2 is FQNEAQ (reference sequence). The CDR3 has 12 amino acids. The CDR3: CASSLRAYGYTF. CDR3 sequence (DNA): TGTGCCAGCAGCCTCCGGGCCTATGGCTACACCTTC.